This TCR beta chain was identified in a study of T cell clusters in autoimmune cytopenias. Of note for this clonotype: Its antigen is as yet unknown.

The CDR3 has 13 amino acids. Per germline, CDR1 SGHVS and CDR2 FNYEAQ. General study points: TRB repertoire shifts in secondary cytopenia and chronic lymphocytic leukemia mostly reflected lymphoma, not autoimmunity.

TRB was amplified from around 0.25 ug of peripheral blood genomic DNA per sample. TRB rearrangements were amplified by touch-down multiplex PCR with mixed TRB-A/B primers. Reprocessing the multiplex PCR reads, TCRdb reports a single entry for every CDR3 protein and omits DNA. This specimen shows approximately 10,000 distinct CDR3 sequences; the ten leading clones hold around 8.7%. The sequencing input was peripheral blood. The TCR comes from a human donor with an autoimmune cytopenia or autoimmune hepatitis (not recorded which). This chain links TRBV7-6 with TRBJ2-7; the D call of TRBD1 rests on TCRdb alone, since no DNA is present to check it. The CDR3 reads CATQGPSSYEQYF.